Below are 28 T cell receptor beta chains sequenced from a single sample in a study of PD-1 blockade in classical Hodgkin lymphoma (dated by TCRdb to the early 2020s). The library was generated by the immunoSEQ multiplex PCR assay. Entries here come from immuneACCESS through TCRdb and include only in-frame sequences with V and J called. Some clones fail to appear in such tables; in the studies checked, an unresolved V gene covers under half of the shortfall, and the cause of the remainder is unknown. The sample table contains about 34,000 clones; only one count was recorded for approximately 82% of them. Roughly 16% of the sample belongs to the ten largest clones. Read against the paper, the sample's time point label means: cycle 2 day 1 (C2D1) of nivolumab. Relapse after autologous stem cell transplantation had occurred in all trial patients, and cohorts A, B and C were distinguished by prior brentuximab vedotin exposure.

The sample here was peripheral blood mononuclear cells (PBMCs), taken before the second cycle of nivolumab. These receptors were taken from a human donor with classical Hodgkin lymphoma.

V and J are TRBV9 and TRBJ1-6, with D tentatively TRBD1 (6 bases). CDR3 length: 16 amino acids. The V gene's germline CDR1 is SGDLS and CDR2 YYNGEE. V was cut by 0 bases and J by 8 bases, with 15 bases left in between. CDR3 sequence (DNA): TGTGCCAGCAGCGTAGGCGGTTCGGCAGGGGATTCACCCCTCCACTTT. This sequence encodes CASSVGGSAGDSPLHF.

This chain joins TRBV15 and TRBJ1-2; D gene uncertain. The ends were cut back, 6 bases at V and 5 bases at J, with 13 bases in the middle. The CDR3 runs 13 residues. Germline lookup yields CDR1 LNHNV and CDR2 YYDKDF (reference sequence). This CDR3 is CATRDLRGYGYTF. The DNA for the CDR3 is TGTGCCACCAGAGATCTGCGGGGATATGGCTACACCTTC. The full variable domain, rest sourced from reference TRBV15 and TRBJ1-2, is DAMVIQNPRYQVTQFGKPVTLSCSQTLNHNVMYWYQQKSSQAPKLLFHYYDKDFNNEADTPDNFQSRRPNTSFCFLDIRSPGLGDTAMYLCATRDLRGYGYTFGSGTRLTVV.

The chain carries TRBV18 and TRBJ1-2; D ambiguous. Germline loops: CDR1 KGHSH, CDR2 LQKENI. V gave up 1 base and J gave up 0 bases, with 6 bases separating them. The CDR3 is made up of 14 amino acids. CDR3 loop: CASSPLGANYGYTF. The CDR3 DNA reads as TGTGCCAGCTCACCACTTGGAGCTAACTATGGCTACACCTTC.

The genes are TRBV5-6 and TRBJ2-7; 7 bases are shared with TRBD2. Germline-derived CDR1 and CDR2 are SGHDT and YYEEEE. Trimming took 4 bases from V and 6 from J; bases not matched to a gene: 10. The CDR3 loop spans 14 amino acids. CDR3 region: CASSPPGGGVEQYF. CDR3 DNA: TGTGCCAGCAGCCCCCCGGGGGGTGGAGTCGAGCAGTACTTC.

The chain couples TRBV6-5 to TRBJ1-3, with D uncertain. CDR1 and CDR2 from the germline V gene are MNHEY and SVGAGI. There are 13 residues in the CDR3. V shed 2 bases and J shed 0 bases, with 2 bases lying between them. CDR3 nucleotides: TGTGCCAGCAGTTACCCCTCTGGAAACACCATATATTTT. This encodes CASSYPSGNTIYF.

The sample holds one count of this clone. The rearrangement links TRBV10-2 to TRBJ2-7; 7 bases map to TRBD2. CDR3 size: 12 residues. CDR1 WSHSY and CDR2 SAAADI come from the germline V gene. With 6 bases clipped from V and 5 bases from J, the junction kept 4 bases outside the gene matches. CDR3 sequence (DNA): TGCGCCAGCAGCGGGGGAGGGCACGAGCAGTACTTC. Translating gives CASSGGGHEQYF.

Written as DNA, the CDR3 is TGTGCCAGCATGGATAGCGTTAGCTCCTACAATGAGCAGTTCTTC. As protein: CASMDSVSSYNEQFF. The chain is built from TRBV6-5 and TRBJ2-1; perhaps TRBD2 as D (5 bases). CDR3 size: 15 residues. With 7 bases removed from V and 0 bases from J, the gap between germline ends came to 13 bases. CDR1 is MNHEY, CDR2 SVGAGI, per germline.

The chain carries TRBV5-1 and TRBJ1-2; unclear D gene. Germline CDR1 is SGHRS and CDR2 is YFSETQ. V lost 0 bases to trimming and J lost 0 bases, with 6 bases between them. This CDR3 contains 14 residues. CDR3 in DNA: TGCGCCAGCAGCTTGGACAGCCCTAACTATGGCTACACCTTC. Its protein product is CASSLDSPNYGYTF.

The V call is TRBV7-7, the J call TRBJ2-5; D gene unclear. Trimming cost V 1 base and J 1 base, with 7 bases left between them. Germline CDR1 is SSHAT and CDR2 is FNYEAQ (reference sequence). The CDR3 sequence is 14 residues long. The CDR3 sequence is CASSLGHLQETQYF. Written as DNA, the CDR3 is TGTGCCAGCAGCTTAGGGCACCTCCAAGAGACCCAGTACTTC.

The V and J genes are TRBV4-1 and TRBJ2-4; the D gene is possibly TRBD1 (5 bases). Trimming removed 0 bases from V and 11 bases from J, with 8 bases in between. This CDR3 has 12 residues. Germline V lookup: CDR1 MGHRA, CDR2 YSYEKL. The CDR3 is CASSQEGAVQYF. DNA for the CDR3: TGCGCCAGCAGCCAAGAAGGGGCGGTTCAGTACTTC.

This chain uses TRBV6-1 with TRBJ1-2; no clear D. Germline CDR1 is MNHNS and CDR2 is SASEGT. Trimming pared 0 bases from V and 4 bases from J, leaving 15 bases between. The CDR3 contains 16 residues. CDR3 loop: CASSEALRPDVYGYTF. The CDR3 bases are TGTGCCAGCAGTGAAGCGCTTCGGCCGGATGTCTATGGCTACACCTTC.

J is TRBJ2-5 and V is TRBV11-3, with D uncertain. V lost 4 bases to trimming and J lost 4 bases, with 10 bases between them. The CDR3 covers 13 residues. Per the germline V gene, CDR1 is SGHNT and CDR2 is YENEEA. The CDR3 protein is CASSSLWGETQYF. In DNA form, the CDR3 reads TGTGCCAGCAGCTCACTCTGGGGAGAGACCCAGTACTTC.

The J gene is TRBJ2-2, the V gene TRBV6-1; TRBD1 or TRBD2 may be the D gene (5 bases each). CDR1 and CDR2 (germline): MNHNS, SASEGT. The CDR3 is 15 residues long. V lost 8 bases, J lost 4 bases, and 17 bases lay in between. The CDR3 loop is CASRSIEGFTGELFF. The CDR3 nucleotides read TGTGCCAGCCGTAGTATTGAGGGGTTCACCGGGGAGCTGTTTTTT.

This sequence joins TRBV7-9 and TRBJ1-1; D may be TRBD1 (5 bases). The germline gives CDR1 SEHNR, CDR2 FQNEAQ (reference sequence). The CDR3 sequence is 13 residues long. Trimming cost V 3 bases and J 5 bases, with 10 bases left between them. CDR3 sequence reads: CASSFRRQTEAFF. The CDR3, as DNA: TGTGCCAGCAGCTTTCGTCGACAGACTGAAGCTTTCTTT.

The chain is built from TRBV7-2 and TRBJ1-4; 8 nucleotides line up with TRBD1. Germline CDR1 and CDR2: SGHTA and FQGNSA. Trimming took 4 bases from V and 8 from J; bases not matched to a gene: 6. The CDR3 has 14 residues. CDR3 nucleotides: TGTGCCAGCAGCTACCGGGACAGGAGGGAAAAACTGTTTTTT. It specifies CASSYRDRREKLFF. Full variable domain (missing parts from reference TRBV7-2 and TRBJ1-4): GAGVSQSPSNKVTEKGKDVELRCDPISGHTALYWYRQSLGQGLEFLIYFQGNSAPDKSGLPSDRFSAERTGGSVSTLTIQRTQQEDSAVYLCASSYRDRREKLFFGSGTQLSVL.

V gene TRBV4-1 combines with J gene TRBJ2-3; 8 bases agree with TRBD1. The CDR3 has 15 amino acids. Germline V gene sequence: CDR1 MGHRA, CDR2 YSYEKL. The trim removed 1 base at V and 6 bases at J, leaving 6 bases unmatched. The CDR3 protein is CASSQVQGAVDTQYF. The CDR3 nucleotides read TGCGCCAGCAGCCAAGTCCAGGGGGCTGTGGATACGCAGTATTTT.

This sequence joins TRBV5-5 and TRBJ2-3; D is unresolved. This CDR3 spans 15 amino acids. V lost 4 bases and J 1 base, leaving 13 bases between the germline ends. Germline-derived CDR1 and CDR2 are SGHKS and YYEKEE (reference sequence). This chain's CDR3 is CASSTRLDGTDTQYF. CDR3 coding DNA: TGTGCCAGCAGCACCCGACTGGACGGCACAGATACGCAGTATTTT.

This clone was seen only once. J is TRBJ2-6 and V is TRBV7-2; TRBD2 is a possible D gene (6 bases). Germline loops: CDR1 SGHTA, CDR2 FQGNSA. V was pared by 1 base and J by 2 bases, with 6 bases between. The CDR3 is 15 amino acids. The chain's CDR3 is CASSLGGTGANVLTF. In DNA, the CDR3 is TGTGCCAGCAGCTTAGGCGGGACTGGGGCCAACGTCCTGACTTTC.

V gene TRBV5-6 combines with J gene TRBJ2-2; either TRBD1 or TRBD2 may supply D (5 bases each). The CDR3 is 16 amino acids. V lost 2 bases, J lost 5 bases, and 16 bases lay in between. Germline values: CDR1 SGHDT, CDR2 YYEEEE. CDR3 DNA: TGTGCCAGCAGCTTAGCCCCGGGGCGGCGGACCGGGGAGCTGTTTTTT. Translation: CASSLAPGRRTGELFF.

In this sample, this clone turned up once. The chain uses TRBV9 and TRBJ2-3; TRBD2 matches 7 bases. Germline assignment: CDR1 SGDLS and CDR2 YYNGEE. The CDR3 runs to 17 residues. V was clipped by 0 bases and J by 3 bases; unmatched bases: 10. The CDR3 region has the DNA TGTGCCAGCAGCGTAGGACTTGGCGGGGGAGATACAGATACGCAGTATTTT. It codes for CASSVGLGGGDTDTQYF.

This chain links TRBV11-2 with TRBJ2-1; 8 bases agree with TRBD1. The CDR3 has 15 amino acids. Germline lookup yields CDR1 SGHAT and CDR2 FQNNGV. V lost 4 bases, J lost 4 bases, and 6 bases stayed unmatched. The CDR3 DNA sequence: TGTGCCAGCAGCTGGGCAGGGGGCTCGTACAATGAGCAGTTCTTC. This sequence encodes CASSWAGGSYNEQFF.

The gene calls are TRBV7-6 and TRBJ2-2; 8 nucleotides agree with TRBD2. The trim removed 5 bases at V and 3 bases at J, leaving 5 bases unmatched. CDR1 is SGHVS, CDR2 FNYEAQ, per germline. This CDR3 has 15 residues. The CDR3 bases are TGTGCCAGCAGCCCCGGGACTAGGGACACCGGGGAGCTGTTTTTT. It is translated as CASSPGTRDTGELFF.

The chain combines TRBV6-5 with TRBJ2-2, with D perhaps TRBD1 or TRBD2 (5 bases each). The CDR3 loop spans 14 amino acids. Looked up from germline, CDR1 is MNHEY and CDR2 is SVGAGI. With 4 bases removed from V and 6 bases from J, the gap between germline ends came to 12 bases. The CDR3 DNA reads TGTGCCAGCAGTTCACGTTGGGGGTCCGGGGAGCTGTTTTTT. The encoded protein is CASSSRWGSGELFF.

V gene TRBV5-4 combines with J gene TRBJ1-3; TRBD1 matches 10 bases. The CDR3 length is 15 residues. With V trimmed by 4 bases and J by 7 bases, 8 bases remained unmatched. Looked up from germline, CDR1 is SGHNT and CDR2 is YYREEE (reference sequence). CDR3 sequence: CASSGGGTGVNTIYF. The CDR3 DNA reads as TGTGCCAGCAGCGGCGGCGGGACAGGGGTGAACACCATATATTTT.

A remark on this clone: The limits of the CDR3 on the DNA are not certain, so only TCRdb's listed CDR3 is given. J is TRBJ2-2 and V is TRBV7-3; TRBD2 was called by the table and not checked on the DNA. Inclusive of both ends, the CDR3 amounts to 13 amino acids. CDR1 and CDR2 from the germline V gene are SGHTA and FQGTGA. The CDR3 region is CASSSSNTGELFF.

The chain joins TRBV2 to TRBJ2-4, with 12 bases lining up with TRBD2. J lost 5 bases, V lost 7 bases, and 9 bases had no gene match. The CDR3 consists of 16 residues. Per germline, CDR1 SNHLY and CDR2 FYNNEI. CDR3 in amino acids: CASNSGTSGSQNIQYF. CDR3 coding DNA: TGTGCCAGCAACTCTGGGACTAGCGGGTCCCAAAACATTCAGTACTTC.

This clone was found a few times. The V and J genes are TRBV18 and TRBJ1-2; the match to TRBD1 covers 7 bases. Germline CDR1 is KGHSH and CDR2 is LQKENI. This CDR3 is built from 15 residues. V was clipped by 6 bases and J by 7 bases; unmatched bases: 14. The chain's CDR3 is CASSPGQVIRTGYTF. The CDR3 bases are TGTGCCAGCTCCCCCGGACAGGTCATACGGACTGGCTACACCTTC.

The J gene is TRBJ1-1, the V gene TRBV11-3; D unresolved. The germline V and J ends were trimmed by 5 bases and 1 base, with 5 bases remaining between them. The CDR3 is 12 residues long. CDR1 is SGHNT, CDR2 YENEEA, per germline. For the CDR3, the DNA is TGTGCCAGCAGCCGGGGGAACACTGAAGCTTTCTTT. This translates into CASSRGNTEAFF.